A single sample is the source of the 28 T cell receptor beta chains below, sequenced in a study of T cell responses to AZD1222 COVID-19 vaccine (dated by TCRdb to the early 2020s). Receptor amplification or capture employed the immunoSEQ multiplex PCR assay. Entries here come from immuneACCESS through TCRdb and include only in-frame sequences with V and J called. Some clones fail to appear in such tables; in the studies checked, an unresolved V gene covers under half of the shortfall, and the cause of the remainder is unknown. Recorded for this sample are roughly 160,000 clones; roughly 92% of them occurred a single time. Of the sample, 0.64% is held by the ten largest clones. The sample's time point label is to be understood as: baseline before first vaccination. Specimen: peripheral blood, collected on day 0 of AZD1222 vaccination. The receptor source for this set is an adult in good health.

V usage is TRBV5-1 and J usage is TRBJ1-1; the D gene is possibly TRBD1 (5 bases). Germline values: CDR1 SGHRS, CDR2 YFSETQ. V dropped 0 bases and J dropped 6 bases, with 12 bases sitting between them. The CDR3 length is 14 residues. The CDR3 DNA reads as TGCGCCAGCAGCTTGGCCAGGGAGACTTCTGAAGCTTTCTTT. This encodes CASSLARETSEAFF.

This clone was picked up a small number of times. The chain carries TRBV19 and TRBJ1-1, with 8 bases identical to TRBD1. CDR3 length equals 14 residues. Per the germline V gene, CDR1 is LNHDA and CDR2 is SQIVND (reference sequence). The ends lost 5 bases at V and 6 bases at J; junction bases unmatched: 8. The CDR3 DNA sequence: TGTGCCAGTAGTTGGGACAGGAGGGTCTCTGAAGCTTTCTTT. It translates to CASSWDRRVSEAFF.

The V and J genes are TRBV7-9 and TRBJ2-3; D remains ambiguous. The CDR3 is 15 amino acids. V lost 1 base and J 3 bases, leaving 11 bases between the germline ends. Per germline, CDR1 SEHNR and CDR2 FQNEAQ (reference sequence). The CDR3 DNA sequence: TGTGCCAGCAGCTTAGGGGCCCTAACGACAGATACGCAGTATTTT. Translated: CASSLGALTTDTQYF.

The chain uses TRBV10-3 and TRBJ1-5; TRBD1 agrees at 8 bases. The germline gives CDR1 ENHRY, CDR2 SYGVKD. The CDR3 is 13 residues long. J lost 4 bases, V lost 4 bases, and 0 bases had no gene match. DNA for the CDR3: TGTGCCATCAGTGGGACAGGGAATCAGCCCCAGCATTTT. Protein: CAISGTGNQPQHF.

The chain links TRBV28 to TRBJ1-2; a weak D match, TRBD1 (6 bases). Germline values: CDR1 MDHEN, CDR2 SYDVKM. CDR3 length equals 14 residues. The V gene lost 5 bases and the J gene lost 7 bases, with 17 bases spanning the gap. This CDR3 reads CASSPAGGAAGYTF. DNA of the CDR3: TGTGCCAGCAGTCCCGCGGGGGGGGCTGCTGGCTACACCTTC.

The chain carries TRBV7-9 and TRBJ2-1; 8 bases agree with TRBD1. Trimming took 11 bases from V and 5 from J; bases not matched to a gene: 8. The CDR3 runs 13 residues. CDR1 SEHNR and CDR2 FQNEAQ come from the germline V gene (reference sequence). CDR3 sequence: CARQGTGNNEQFF. In nucleotides, the CDR3 is TGTGCCCGACAGGGGACGGGAAACAATGAGCAGTTCTTC.

This chain connects TRBV7-6 to TRBJ1-1; no reliable D call. Germline CDR1 SGHVS, CDR2 FNYEAQ. The CDR3 runs to 12 residues. Trimming removed 4 bases at V and 5 bases at J, with 8 bases between. In DNA, the CDR3 is TGTGCCAGCAGCTCCCCACGGACTGAAGCTTTCTTT. This gives the protein CASSSPRTEAFF. The variable domain in full, with the rest retrieved from reference TRBV7-6 and TRBJ1-1, is GAGVSQSPRYKVTKRGQDVALRCDPISGHVSLYWYRQALGQGPEFLTYFNYEAQQDKSGLPNDRFSAERPEGSISTLTIQRTEQRDSAMYRCASSSPRTEAFFGQGTRLTVV.

V gene TRBV5-4 combines with J gene TRBJ1-2, with 9 bases lining up with TRBD1. The CDR3 covers 14 residues. Germline V gene data show CDR1 as SGHNT and CDR2 as YYREEE (reference sequence). Unmatched junction bases numbered 9, after V lost 4 bases and J lost 8 bases. Here the CDR3 reads CASSPAGQGRGYTF. For the CDR3, the DNA is TGTGCCAGCAGCCCTGCGGGACAGGGACGCGGCTACACCTTC.

This clone was seen a single time. V gene TRBV7-2 combines with J gene TRBJ2-1, with D unresolved. Germline-derived CDR1 and CDR2 are SGHTA and FQGNSA. The CDR3 loop spans 15 amino acids. Trimming pared 7 bases from V and 5 bases from J, leaving 18 bases between. For the CDR3, the DNA is TGTGCCAGCATCCGCCGTGGGGTTCGCCACAATGAGCAGTTCTTC. Amino acid sequence: CASIRRGVRHNEQFF. The whole variable domain, filled in from reference TRBV7-2 and TRBJ2-1, reads GAGVSQSPSNKVTEKGKDVELRCDPISGHTALYWYRQSLGQGLEFLIYFQGNSAPDKSGLPSDRFSAERTGGSVSTLTIQRTQQEDSAVYLCASIRRGVRHNEQFFGPGTRLTVL.

CDR3 residues: CASSKGQSLPGELFF. The CDR3 DNA follows: TGTGCCAGTAGTAAGGGACAGAGTCTACCCGGGGAGCTGTTTTTT. V is TRBV19 and J is TRBJ2-2, with 7 bases fitting TRBD1. The junction had 8 bases not matched to a gene; V was cut back by 4 bases and J by 6 bases. The CDR3 sequence is 15 residues long. Germline CDR1 is LNHDA and CDR2 is SQIVND (reference sequence).

The V gene is TRBV7-6, the J gene TRBJ2-2, with 14 nucleotides matching TRBD2. With 4 bases clipped from V and 2 bases from J, the junction kept 6 bases outside the gene matches. Per germline, CDR1 SGHVS and CDR2 FNYEAQ. This CDR3 has 18 residues. The CDR3: CASSSRLAGGPNTGELFF. The DNA for the CDR3 is TGTGCCAGCAGCTCCCGACTAGCGGGAGGGCCCAACACCGGGGAGCTGTTTTTT.

V is TRBV28 and J is TRBJ2-7, with 7 bases matching TRBD2. V was clipped by 5 bases and J by 6 bases; unmatched bases: 7. The CDR3 loop spans 13 amino acids. From germline, CDR1 is MDHEN and CDR2 SYDVKM. Here the CDR3 reads CASSGSGILEQYF. The DNA for the CDR3 is TGTGCCAGCAGTGGAAGCGGGATCCTCGAGCAGTACTTC.

This clone has only one observation. The CDR3 region is CSASELTGANVLTF. CDR3 DNA sequence: TGCAGTGCTAGTGAACTAACTGGGGCCAACGTCCTGACTTTC. The rearrangement joins TRBV20-1 to TRBJ2-6; D ambiguous. V lost 3 bases to trimming and J lost 2 bases, with 8 bases between them. This CDR3 has 14 amino acids. Germline V gene data show CDR1 as DFQATT and CDR2 as SNEGSKA (reference sequence).

This chain connects TRBV9 to TRBJ2-5, with D maybe TRBD2 (6 bases). The ends were cut back, 3 bases at V and 5 bases at J, with 17 bases in the middle. The germline CDR1 and CDR2 sequences are SGDLS and YYNGEE. This CDR3 region has 15 residues. CDR3 DNA sequence: TGTGCCAGCAGCGCCGAGGAGGAGCGGGCCGAGACCCAGTACTTC. Amino acids: CASSAEEERAETQYF.

This sequence joins TRBV15 and TRBJ1-1; 8 bases align to TRBD1. The CDR3 covers 16 residues. The ends lost 0 bases at V and 6 bases at J; junction bases unmatched: 9. Germline V CDR1 and CDR2: LNHNV, YYDKDF (reference sequence). The CDR3 nucleotides read TGTGCCACCAGCAGAGATCCGCCAGGGGGCGGATCTGAAGCTTTCTTT. This translates into CATSRDPPGGGSEAFF.

This chain links TRBV5-4 with TRBJ1-2; D is unresolved. Germline assignment: CDR1 SGHNT and CDR2 YYREEE (reference sequence). This CDR3 contains 11 residues. V was shortened by 3 bases and J by 10 bases, with 10 bases between the two germline ends. CDR3 coding DNA: TGTGCCAGCAGCTCCTTGGGATTCTACACCTTC. Translated, it gives CASSSLGFYTF. Full variable domain (missing parts from reference TRBV5-4 and TRBJ1-2): ETGVTQSPTHLIKTRGQQVTLRCSSQSGHNTVSWYQQALGQGPQFIFQYYREEENGRGNFPPRFSGLQFPNYSSELNVNALELDDSALYLCASSSLGFYTFGSGTRLTVV.

CDR3 coding DNA: TGTGCCAGTATGGGCGGGGTCAACCAGCCCCAGCATTTT. It codes for CASMGGVNQPQHF. V and J are TRBV19 and TRBJ1-5; no definite D call. The ends were cut back, 7 bases at V and 7 bases at J, with 14 bases in the middle. Germline loops: CDR1 LNHDA, CDR2 SQIVND (reference sequence). The CDR3 runs to 13 residues.

The genes are TRBV30 and TRBJ1-2; the D is unclear. V gave up 1 base and J gave up 6 bases, with 6 bases separating them. Germline CDR1 reads GTSNPN; CDR2 reads SVGIG (reference sequence). The CDR3 spans 11 residues. The CDR3 DNA is TGTGCCTGGAGTGGGGCTGATGGCTACACCTTC. Its protein is CAWSGADGYTF.

V gene TRBV28 combines with J gene TRBJ2-7; maybe TRBD2 (6 bases). With 6 bases removed from V and 5 bases from J, the gap between germline ends came to 20 bases. CDR3 length: 15 amino acids. The germline CDR1 and CDR2 sequences are MDHEN and SYDVKM. The CDR3 DNA reads as TGTGCCAGCAGAGAGGGGAGGAGTCGAGGTGACGAGCAGTACTTC. This gives the protein CASREGRSRGDEQYF.

This sequence joins TRBV9 and TRBJ2-1; D is unresolved. CDR3 length equals 12 residues. V shed 1 base and J shed 8 bases, with 7 bases lying between them. Germline CDR1 is SGDLS and CDR2 is YYNGEE. CDR3 sequence (DNA): TGTGCCAGCAGCGTATTGTGGGATGAGCAGTTCTTC. It translates to CASSVLWDEQFF.

The gene calls are TRBV9 and TRBJ1-2; TRBD1 agrees at 9 bases. The germline CDR1 and CDR2 sequences are SGDLS and YYNGEE. J was trimmed by 1 base and V by 3 bases; bases with no gene match: 4. The CDR3 loop spans 15 amino acids. The CDR3: CASSAGQGINYGYTF. CDR3 coding DNA: TGTGCCAGCAGCGCGGGACAGGGAATTAACTATGGCTACACCTTC.

The chain carries TRBV4-2 and TRBJ1-5, with D unresolved. The germline V gene has CDR1 LGHNA and CDR2 YNFKEQ. This CDR3 spans 16 amino acids. The V end lost 0 bases, the J end lost 1 base, and 10 bases lay between the germline ends. The CDR3 nucleotides read TGTGCCAGCAGCCAAGATTCGACAAGGAGCAATCAGCCCCAGCATTTT. It translates to CASSQDSTRSNQPQHF.

The CDR3 DNA sequence: TGTGCCAGCAGTTGGGGACAAATAGACCAAGAGACCCAGTACTTC. Translating gives CASSWGQIDQETQYF. The V and J genes are TRBV6-5 and TRBJ2-5; the D gene is possibly TRBD1 (6 bases). V was clipped by 4 bases and J by 0 bases, with 12 bases between them. Germline V gene lookup returns CDR1 MNHEY and CDR2 SVGAGI. The CDR3 runs 15 residues.

This clone was counted once. The CDR3 DNA is TGCAGTGCTAGTGAAGGGGGCCCTAGCTATGGCTACACCTTC. It codes for CSASEGGPSYGYTF. The V and J genes are TRBV20-1 and TRBJ1-2; 7 bases are a match to TRBD1. V shed 3 bases and J 4 bases; nucleotides not matched to a gene: 8. There are 14 residues in the CDR3. Germline CDR1 reads DFQATT; CDR2 reads SNEGSKA (reference sequence).

The chain uses TRBV2 and TRBJ1-2, with unresolved D. Deletions cut 3 bases from V and 2 bases from J, with 13 bases between. CDR3 length equals 15 residues. Germline loops: CDR1 SNHLY, CDR2 FYNNEI. CDR3 sequence reads: CASSEGLQHNYGYTF. The CDR3 DNA sequence: TGTGCCAGCAGTGAGGGCTTGCAACACAACTATGGCTACACCTTC.

The chain combines TRBV5-4 with TRBJ2-7, with D unresolved. CDR1 SGHNT and CDR2 YYREEE come from the germline V gene (reference sequence). This CDR3 is built from 13 residues. V lost 0 bases and J lost 3, with 7 bases in between. CDR3 nucleotides: TGTGCCAGCAGCTTGGCTTTAAGCTACGAGCAGTACTTC. Translated: CASSLALSYEQYF.

The CDR3 DNA sequence: TGTGCCAGCAGCAAGGGGACAGGGGACACTGAAGCTTTCTTT. Translating gives CASSKGTGDTEAFF. The chain couples TRBV21-1 to TRBJ1-1; the listed D gene, TRBD1, was not tested against the DNA. TRBV21-1 corresponds to a pseudogene. The CDR3 runs 14 residues.

This chain uses TRBV7-6 with TRBJ2-3; D is possibly TRBD1 (6 bases). Trimming stripped 4 bases from V and 5 bases from J, with 19 bases between. The length of the CDR3 is 16 residues. Germline CDR1 is SGHVS and CDR2 is FNYEAQ. The CDR3 spells CASSSYREDRGDTQYF. CDR3 nucleotide sequence: TGTGCCAGCAGCTCGTACAGGGAAGATCGGGGAGATACGCAGTATTTT.